This T cell receptor (beta chain) was sequenced for a study of blood T cell repertoires in COVID-19. Study background: COVID-19 samples, acute and convalescent, were from the United States, Italy and Spain. Nucleic acid was either cDNA or gDNA, and it came from T cells, B-cell-depleted T cells, or PBMCs.

Trimming cost V 5 bases and J 4 bases, with 17 bases left between them. Looked up from germline, CDR1 is SQVTM and CDR2 is ANQGSEA. There are 14 residues in the CDR3. Libraries were prepared by immunoSEQ multiplex PCR; TCRdb keeps only in-frame clonotypes and omits some of them. The table shows some 200,000 clones, with approximately 78% occurring only once. This chain links TRBV29-1 with TRBJ1-2, with a tentative D call TRBD1 (6 bases). What was sequenced was peripheral blood. This sequence originates from a woman aged 70-85 years with COVID-19, enrolled during active disease. The CDR3 loop is CSVSPDRRSYGYTF. In DNA, the CDR3 is TGCAGCGTTTCCCCGGACAGACGAAGCTATGGCTACACCTTC.